This T cell receptor beta chain was captured in a study of cytomegalovirus exposure and HLA in healthy donors (dated by TCRdb to between 2016 and 2019). Looking at the study overall: An earlier analysis of approximately 640 of the donors reported about 250 Gb of sequence data and 100 million to 130 million unique TCR beta sequences from about 179 million T cells. A later genetic analysis used genome-wide SNP genotypes for about three fifths of the 666 donors, treating that subset as a discovery cohort. Roughly five DR-DQ haplotypes were treated as single units for association and clustering because of strong linkage in the cohort. Alongside the repertoire data, information on donor age, sex, ethnicity and CMV serostatus was compiled. Among about 400 genotyped donors of the cohort, an average of roughly 230,000 unique TCR beta nucleotide sequences was sequenced per donor, of which about 18% were non-productive. Rather than using new phenotypic data, the later analysis identified candidate immune exposures from TCR beta sequences and from how often those sequences occurred across donors. The T cell repertoires of 666 subjects were profiled by immunosequencing and related to cytomegalovirus serostatus. The study aimed to test whether signatures of past pathogen exposure could be identified by cataloging public T cell receptors. Along with the roughly 670-subject first cohort, a separate validation cohort of around 110 different subjects was used. To study patterns of TCR occurrence, a later analysis re-analyzed previously published TCR beta repertoires from several hundred donors and added high-resolution HLA genotyping. To predict cytomegalovirus infection status, the study combined high-throughput TCR immunosequencing, statistical association of individual TCRs with disease status, and machine learning. About 280 gigabases of sequencing data and around 80 million unique TCR sequences made up an early release that covered roughly 670 HLA-typed donors. HLA typing covered class I and class II loci at four-digit resolution. The number of typed donors differed by locus: about 620-630 for A, B, C, DRB1 and DQB1; 500 to 550 for DQA1; 606 for DPA1; and roughly 490 for DPB1. In an earlier analysis of 500 to 650 of the donors, high-throughput TCR beta sequencing was used to judge whether each TCR beta V gene segment behaved as functional or pseudogenic. Every discovery cohort repertoire had been produced on one sequencing platform. The genetic ancestry cluster associated with self-reported Caucasian donors included 65% to 90% of the roughly 410 genotyped donors.

To prepare the library, the immunoSEQ multiplex PCR assay was applied. For the multiplex PCR, a mixture combining 60 forward primers for TCR Vbeta segments and 13 reverse primers for TCR Jbeta segments was used. The CDR3 region of rearranged TCR beta genes was amplified from genomic DNA with a multiplex PCR assay. Amplified TCR beta libraries were sequenced as 87-base-pair reads on the Illumina HiSeq System. Processing in the source paper ran as follows. A later analysis tallied roughly 78 million unique TCR beta chains across the 666 repertoires, and around 10 million of those chains were shared by two or more donors. Raw reads were error-corrected and collapsed into unique sequences by a nearest-neighbor algorithm in which closely related sequences were merged to remove PCR and sequencing errors. To assign V, D and J gene segments, CDR3 sequences were aligned to IMGT reference sequences. For a sequence to be retained, a match of at least six nucleotides was required to both a V gene segment and a J gene segment. Rearrangements were classified as productive when the CDR3 lacked stop codons and remained in frame with V and J, and all other rearrangements were classified as non-productive. CDR3 was defined by IMGT convention, running from the second conserved V-encoded cysteine to the conserved J-encoded phenylalanine. The earlier analysis of 500 to 600 of the donors excluded sequences that lacked an unambiguous match to a single V gene segment. An earlier analysis of 450 to 650 of the donors called V segments functional above 56.7% productive rearrangements and segregating when the between-donor standard deviation exceeded 5%. To diagnose cytomegalovirus status from the catalog of TCR beta chain sequences, a statistical classification framework was built. A later analysis assigned V and J genes by comparing TCR nucleotide sequences with IMGT/GENE-DB human TR gene sequences. The TCRdist pipeline was used in a later analysis to assign CDR3 sequences and most-parsimonious VDJ recombination scenarios. In a later analysis, every TCR beta chain was defined by the combination of its CDR3 amino acid sequence and its V-gene family, and reads without a unique V-gene family were dropped. As a way to deal with suspected cross-contamination and a sequencing artifact, a later analysis dropped approximately 570 nucleotide sequences that were highly shared and had low generation probability. A later analysis calculated a clonal expansion index for each public chain from normalized within-repertoire ranks of inferred template counts. In a later analysis, generation probabilities were computed using a VDJ recombination model fitted to out-of-frame rearrangements, and the results were checked against IGoR. Hypergeometric tests were used in a later analysis to score TCR-TCR, TCR-HLA and TCR-CMV co-occurrence, with a repertoire-size bias correction applied to the TCR pairs. False discovery rates were estimated in a later analysis by permuting HLA or CMV assignments 20 times. A later analysis grouped co-occurring TCRs with DBSCAN, adding TCRdist sequence similarity when clustering within HLA-allele-positive subsets. Repertoires with fewer than 30,000 or more than 120,000 public chains, plus five repertoires with anomalous nucleotide sharing, were excluded from co-occurrence clustering. This is the immuneACCESS table as TCRdb keeps it, with only in-frame sequences that have V and J called. A part of the clones is gone; compared with another copy, unresolved V genes explain less than half, and the rest is unexplained. The V and J calls and clone size were taken over from that table, and D and trimming were inferred from the DNA. Here the sample has 150,000 to 200,000 clones; roughly 85% occur a single time. About a tenth of the sample rests with the top ten.

The cohort comprised approximately 700 healthy bone marrow donors. At the time of sampling, every cohort member was nominally healthy, though immune exposures that went unrecorded were likely present. The donor tested CMV seropositive, placing the donor among the 289 seropositive members of the cohort. Each donor provided a peripheral blood sample, and peripheral blood mononuclear cells were used for TCR beta sequencing. The Qiagen DNeasy Blood Extraction Kit was used to extract genomic DNA from the blood cell samples. The paper's findings and limits, for the study overall: Because some donors lacked HLA typing at each locus, the association tests relied only on the typed subset. Compared with equally common non-associated chains, HLA-associated TCR beta chains in a later analysis were more clonally expanded and had lower generation probabilities. Most CMV-associated TCR beta chains appeared to be HLA-restricted in a later analysis, and the HLA associations seemed to be driven largely by CMV exposure. At a false discovery rate of 0.05, a later analysis linked 15,000 to 20,000 TCR beta sequences to specific HLA alleles. According to a later analysis, TCR association rates differed among HLA loci, with DRB1 alleles showing the most associated TCRs and HLA-C alleles showing the fewest. Compared with the roughly 700-donor mean, donors in an Asian-associated ancestry cluster had fewer N-insertions in productive TCRs, according to a later genetic analysis. V-gene and J-gene trimming of TCR beta chains was associated with a missense DCLRE1C variant in a later genetic analysis, and the association was replicated in an independent cohort. Because counts were too low, 15 to 20 rarely observed V segments, including chromosome 9 orphons, were excluded from the earlier analysis of several hundred of the donors. The classifier was reported to diagnose cytomegalovirus status with high specificity and sensitivity in both the original cohort and the validation cohort. A further reported finding was that TCR beta sequences accurately predicted the HLA-A and HLA-B alleles for most subjects in the first cohort. Linkage disequilibrium might explain the correlated functional status among segregating V segments, but an unknown experimental factor could not be ruled out. Across donors, most TCR sequences were observed very rarely, whereas some public TCRs were present in many individuals. The study gave a list of roughly 150 TCR beta chains associated with cytomegalovirus. A cluster of highly shared sequence variants was judged likely to represent a technical artifact of the sequencing pipeline. Immune exposure information for the cohort was limited to CMV serostatus. Some IMGT-functional V segments, including TRBV6-2 and TRBV6-3, could not be told apart with the 87-base-pair reads, so those segments were excluded. Broadly in line with IMGT annotations, most TCR beta V segments showed up in productive rearrangements about 87% or about 30% of the time in an earlier analysis of 450 to 750 of the donors. It was suggested by the authors that the approach could potentially be generalized to other disease states and immunological phenotypes. A later analysis reported that several top co-occurrence clusters appeared linked to parvovirus B19, influenza, CMV and Epstein-Barr virus. Three of the identified cytomegalovirus-associated TCR beta chains were confirmed in vitro to be specific for cytomegalovirus antigens. The presence/absence analyses assumed that sequencing depth was roughly uniform across donors, and that assumption may not be true. When HLA alleles, especially DR and DQ, strongly co-occurred, attributing TCR associations to individual alleles was difficult. This cohort had only TCR beta chains sequenced, and the lack of alpha or paired-chain data limited which features could be detected.

With respect to this clone: Its binding antigen is unknown. Base quality data are lacking; no much larger clone is found one base away.

CDR1 and CDR2, per the germline V gene, are SGDLS and YYNGEE. V is cut back by 3 bases and J by 10 bases, with 12 bases in the junction unmatched. Reading from cysteine to phenylalanine, the CDR3 counts 16 amino acids. The sequence is cut down to CDR3 DNA, 48 bases in frame from base 1. Sample: PBMCs. The sequence joins TRBV9 to TRBJ2-1, and TRBD2 matches 11 of the central bases. This TCR derives from a man aged 18 to 29 in good health and CMV-seropositive. In nucleotide form, the sequence is TGTGCCAGCAGCGGGGTGGCTAGCGGGGGGCCGGGGGAGCAGTTCTTC. It specifies CASSGVASGGPGEQFF.